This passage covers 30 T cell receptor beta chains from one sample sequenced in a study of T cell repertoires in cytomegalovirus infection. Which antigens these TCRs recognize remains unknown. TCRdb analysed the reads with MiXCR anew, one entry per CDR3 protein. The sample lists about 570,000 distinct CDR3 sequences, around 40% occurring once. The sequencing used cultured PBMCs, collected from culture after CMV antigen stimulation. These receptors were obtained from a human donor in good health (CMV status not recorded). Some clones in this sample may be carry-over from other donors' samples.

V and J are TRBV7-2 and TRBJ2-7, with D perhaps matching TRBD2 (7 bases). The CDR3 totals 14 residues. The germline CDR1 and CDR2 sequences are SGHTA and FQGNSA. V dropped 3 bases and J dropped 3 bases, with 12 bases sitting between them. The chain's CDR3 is CASSFGGGVYEQYF. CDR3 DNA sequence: TGTGCCAGCAGCTTTGGGGGGGGCGTCTACGAGCAGTACTTC.

CDR3 region: CASSQATGYNSPLHF. In DNA form, the CDR3 reads TGCGCCAGCAGCCAAGCTACCGGGTATAATTCACCCCTCCACTTT. This sequence joins TRBV4-3 and TRBJ1-6; D is undetermined. This CDR3 is 15 amino acids long. V shed 1 base and J shed 4 bases, with 8 bases lying between them. The germline CDR1 and CDR2 sequences are LGHNA and YSLEER.

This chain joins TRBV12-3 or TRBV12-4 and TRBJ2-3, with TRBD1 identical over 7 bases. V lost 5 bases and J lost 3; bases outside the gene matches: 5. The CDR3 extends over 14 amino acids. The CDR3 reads CASSPDRETDTQYF. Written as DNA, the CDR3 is TGTGCCAGCAGTCCCGACAGGGAGACAGATACGCAGTATTTT.

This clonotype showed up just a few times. The CDR3 spells CASSPSPIRGLIRSYEQYF. As DNA, the CDR3 is TGCGCCAGCAGTCCATCCCCCATAAGGGGCCTGATACGCTCCTACGAGCAGTACTTC. This rearrangement joins TRBV4-1 to TRBJ2-7, with D possibly TRBD1 on 5 matching bases. CDR1 and CDR2 from the germline V gene are MGHRA and YSYEKL. Trimming cost V 6 bases and J 0 bases, with 27 bases left between them. This CDR3 is built from 19 residues.

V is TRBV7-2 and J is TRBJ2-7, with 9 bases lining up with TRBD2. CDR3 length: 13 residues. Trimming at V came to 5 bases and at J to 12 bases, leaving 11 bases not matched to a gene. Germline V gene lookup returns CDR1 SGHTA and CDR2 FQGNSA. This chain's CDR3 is CASSVPLGLATYF. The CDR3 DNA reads TGTGCCAGCAGCGTACCGTTGGGACTAGCTACGTACTTC.

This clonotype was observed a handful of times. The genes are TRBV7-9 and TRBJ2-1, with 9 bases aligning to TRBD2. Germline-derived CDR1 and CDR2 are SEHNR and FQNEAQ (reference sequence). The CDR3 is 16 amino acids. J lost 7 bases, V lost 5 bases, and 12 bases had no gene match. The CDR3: CASSQGFLAGLNEQFF. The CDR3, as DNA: TGTGCCAGCAGCCAGGGGTTTCTAGCGGGATTAAATGAGCAGTTCTTC.

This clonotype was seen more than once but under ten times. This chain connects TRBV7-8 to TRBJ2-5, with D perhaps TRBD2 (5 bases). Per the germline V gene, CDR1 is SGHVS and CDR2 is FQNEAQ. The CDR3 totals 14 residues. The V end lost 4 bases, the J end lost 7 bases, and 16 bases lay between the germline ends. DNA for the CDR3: TGTGCCAGCAGCTCACTAGTGCGTGAAGGGACCCAGTACTTC. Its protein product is CASSSLVREGTQYF.

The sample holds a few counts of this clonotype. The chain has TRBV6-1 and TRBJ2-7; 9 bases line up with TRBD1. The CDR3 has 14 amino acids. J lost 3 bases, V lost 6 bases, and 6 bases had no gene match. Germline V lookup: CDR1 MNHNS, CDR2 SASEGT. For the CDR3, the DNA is TGTGCCAGCAGCCGCAGACAGGGGGTCTACGAGCAGTACTTC. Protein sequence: CASSRRQGVYEQYF.

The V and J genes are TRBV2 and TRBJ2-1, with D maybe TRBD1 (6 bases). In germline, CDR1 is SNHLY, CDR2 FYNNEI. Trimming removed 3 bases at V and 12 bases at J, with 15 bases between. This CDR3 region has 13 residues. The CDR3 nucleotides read TGTGCCAGCAGTGAGTACAGGGCTGTGGCGCAGTTCTTC. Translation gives CASSEYRAVAQFF.

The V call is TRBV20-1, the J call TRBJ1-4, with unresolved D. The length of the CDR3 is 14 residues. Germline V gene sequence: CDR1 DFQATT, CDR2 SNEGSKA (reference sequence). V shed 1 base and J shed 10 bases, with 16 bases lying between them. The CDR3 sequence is CSARVSGPFGKLFF. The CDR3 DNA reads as TGCAGTGCTAGAGTCAGCGGTCCATTCGGAAAACTGTTTTTT.

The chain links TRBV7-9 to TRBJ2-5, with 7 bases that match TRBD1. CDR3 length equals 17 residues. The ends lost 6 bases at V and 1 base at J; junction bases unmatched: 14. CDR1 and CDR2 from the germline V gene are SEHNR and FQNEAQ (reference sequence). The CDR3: CASRGPRDSETQETQYF. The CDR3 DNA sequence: TGTGCCAGCAGGGGACCCCGGGACAGCGAAACCCAAGAGACCCAGTACTTC.

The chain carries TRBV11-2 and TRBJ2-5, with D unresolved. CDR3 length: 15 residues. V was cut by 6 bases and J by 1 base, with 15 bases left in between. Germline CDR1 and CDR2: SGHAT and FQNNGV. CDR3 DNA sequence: TGTGCCAGCAGTTGGTTCCCCTCCTCCCAAGAGACCCAGTACTTC. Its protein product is CASSWFPSSQETQYF.

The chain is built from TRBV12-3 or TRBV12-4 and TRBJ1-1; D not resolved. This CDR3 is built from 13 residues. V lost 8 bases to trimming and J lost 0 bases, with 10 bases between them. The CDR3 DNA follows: TGTGCCAGCGACGATGGGCTGAACACTGAAGCTTTCTTT. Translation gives CASDDGLNTEAFF.

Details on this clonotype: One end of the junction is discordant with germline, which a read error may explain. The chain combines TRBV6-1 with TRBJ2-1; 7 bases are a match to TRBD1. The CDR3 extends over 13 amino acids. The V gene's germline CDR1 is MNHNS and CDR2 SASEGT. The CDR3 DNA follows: TGTGCCAGCAGTGAACAGCCGACAGGGAGTCTCCTCTTC. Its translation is CASSEQPTGSLLF.

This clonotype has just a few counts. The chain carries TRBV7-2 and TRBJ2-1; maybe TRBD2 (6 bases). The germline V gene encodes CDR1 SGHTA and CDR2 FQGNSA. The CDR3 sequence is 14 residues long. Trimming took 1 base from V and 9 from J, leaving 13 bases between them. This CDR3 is CASSLEVRRGEQFF. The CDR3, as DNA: TGTGCCAGCAGCTTAGAAGTGAGGAGGGGTGAGCAGTTCTTC.

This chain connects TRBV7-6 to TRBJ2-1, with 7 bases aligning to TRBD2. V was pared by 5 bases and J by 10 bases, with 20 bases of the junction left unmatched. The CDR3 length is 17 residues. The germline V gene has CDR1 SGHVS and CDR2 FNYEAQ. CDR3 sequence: CASSPNPGLGMKREQFF. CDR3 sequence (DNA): TGTGCCAGCAGCCCTAACCCCGGACTAGGAATGAAACGGGAGCAGTTCTTC.

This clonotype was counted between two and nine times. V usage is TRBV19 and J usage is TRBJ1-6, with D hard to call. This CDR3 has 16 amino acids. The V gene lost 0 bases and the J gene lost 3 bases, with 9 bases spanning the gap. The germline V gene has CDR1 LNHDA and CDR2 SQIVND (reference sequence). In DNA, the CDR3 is TGTGCCAGTAGTATAGAAAAGGTTTACTATAATTCACCCCTCCACTTT. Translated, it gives CASSIEKVYYNSPLHF.

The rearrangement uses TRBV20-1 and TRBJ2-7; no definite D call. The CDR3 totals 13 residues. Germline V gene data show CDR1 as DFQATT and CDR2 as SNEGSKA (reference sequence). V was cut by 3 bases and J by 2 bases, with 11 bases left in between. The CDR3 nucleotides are TGCAGTGCTAGCCGAGACTTAACCTACGAGCAGTACTTC. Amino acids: CSASRDLTYEQYF.

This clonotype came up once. The CDR3 loop reads CASSHSSSSYNEQFF. CDR3 DNA sequence: TGTGCCAGCAGCCATAGCAGCAGCTCCTACAATGAGCAGTTCTTC. V gene TRBV12-3 or TRBV12-4 combines with J gene TRBJ2-1; D is undetermined. V lost 6 bases to trimming and J lost 0 bases, with 12 bases between them. This CDR3 contains 15 residues.

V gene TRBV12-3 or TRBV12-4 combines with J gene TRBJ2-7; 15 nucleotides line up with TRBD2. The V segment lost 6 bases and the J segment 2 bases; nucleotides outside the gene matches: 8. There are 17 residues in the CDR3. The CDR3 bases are TGTGCCAGCAGCCCGGGACTAGCGGGGGGCTCGACCTACGAGCAGTACTTC. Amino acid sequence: CASSPGLAGGSTYEQYF.

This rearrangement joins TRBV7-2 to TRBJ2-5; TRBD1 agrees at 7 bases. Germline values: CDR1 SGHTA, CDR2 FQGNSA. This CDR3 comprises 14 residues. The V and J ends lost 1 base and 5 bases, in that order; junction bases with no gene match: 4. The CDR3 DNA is TGTGCCAGCAGCTTAGACAGGGGCCACGAGACCCAGTACTTC. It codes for CASSLDRGHETQYF.

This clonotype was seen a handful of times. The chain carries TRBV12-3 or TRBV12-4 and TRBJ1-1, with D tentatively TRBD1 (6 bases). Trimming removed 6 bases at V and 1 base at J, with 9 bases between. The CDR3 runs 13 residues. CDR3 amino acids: CASRNRENTEAFF. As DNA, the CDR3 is TGTGCCAGCAGGAACAGGGAGAACACTGAAGCTTTCTTT.

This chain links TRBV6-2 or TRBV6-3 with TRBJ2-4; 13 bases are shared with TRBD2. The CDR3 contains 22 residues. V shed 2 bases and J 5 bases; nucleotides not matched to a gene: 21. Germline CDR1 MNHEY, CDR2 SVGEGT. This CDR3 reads CASSYRRLAGGRGPYVENIQYF. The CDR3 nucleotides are TGTGCCAGCAGTTACCGGAGACTAGCGGGAGGCCGAGGGCCATATGTGGAAAACATTCAGTACTTC.

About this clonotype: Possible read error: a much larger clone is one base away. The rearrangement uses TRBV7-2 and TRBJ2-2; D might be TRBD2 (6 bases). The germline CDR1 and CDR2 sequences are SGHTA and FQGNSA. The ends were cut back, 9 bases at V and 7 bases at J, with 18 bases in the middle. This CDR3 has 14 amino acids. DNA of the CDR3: TGTGCCAGTGTCCCCCCGGGGGATGGCGGGGAGCTGTTTTTT. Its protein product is CASVPPGDGGELFF.

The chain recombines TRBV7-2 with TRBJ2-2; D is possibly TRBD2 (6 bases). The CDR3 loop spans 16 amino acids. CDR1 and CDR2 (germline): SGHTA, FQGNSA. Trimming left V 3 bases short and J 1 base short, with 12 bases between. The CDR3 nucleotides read TGTGCCAGCAGCTTGAATGGGGGGAAGAACACCGGGGAGCTGTTTTTT. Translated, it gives CASSLNGGKNTGELFF.

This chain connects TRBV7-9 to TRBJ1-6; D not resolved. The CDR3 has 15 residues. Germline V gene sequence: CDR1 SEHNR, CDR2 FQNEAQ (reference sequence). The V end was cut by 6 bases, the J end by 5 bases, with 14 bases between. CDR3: CASRLGMGNNSPLHF. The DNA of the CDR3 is TGTGCCAGCAGGTTGGGGATGGGAAATAATTCACCCCTCCACTTT. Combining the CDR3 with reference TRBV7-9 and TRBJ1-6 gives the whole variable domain DTGVSQNPRHKITKRGQNVTFRCDPISEHNRLYWYRQTLGQGPEFLTYFQNEAQLEKSRLLSDRFSAERPKGSFSTLEIQRTEQGDSAMYLCASRLGMGNNSPLHFGNGTRLTVT.

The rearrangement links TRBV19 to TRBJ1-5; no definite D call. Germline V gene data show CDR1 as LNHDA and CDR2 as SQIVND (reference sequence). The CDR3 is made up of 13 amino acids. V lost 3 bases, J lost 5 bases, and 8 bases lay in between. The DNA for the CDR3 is TGTGCCAGTAGTATTGTCAGAGATCAGCCCCAGCATTTT. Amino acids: CASSIVRDQPQHF.

The CDR3 is CASSLWSGMIGELFF. The DNA for the CDR3 is TGTGCCAGCAGCTTATGGTCAGGGATGATCGGGGAGCTGTTTTTT. The chain employs TRBV11-2 and TRBJ2-2, with D tentatively TRBD1 (5 bases). This CDR3 contains 15 residues. Trimming stripped 2 bases from V and 7 bases from J, with 14 bases between. Looked up from germline, CDR1 is SGHAT and CDR2 is FQNNGV.

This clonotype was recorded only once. The CDR3 is CASSAAGVSYEQYF. CDR3 sequence (DNA): TGTGCCAGCAGCGCAGCGGGGGTTTCCTACGAGCAGTACTTC. V and J are TRBV11-2 and TRBJ2-7; 8 bases map to TRBD2. Per the germline V gene, CDR1 is SGHAT and CDR2 is FQNNGV. V shed 5 bases and J 1 base; nucleotides not matched to a gene: 4. The CDR3 is made up of 14 amino acids.

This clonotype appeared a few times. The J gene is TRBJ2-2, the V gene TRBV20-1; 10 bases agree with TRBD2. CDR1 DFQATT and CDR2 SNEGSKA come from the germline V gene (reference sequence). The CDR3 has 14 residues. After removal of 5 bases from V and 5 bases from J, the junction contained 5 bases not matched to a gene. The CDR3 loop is CSALAGGVTGELFF. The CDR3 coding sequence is TGCAGTGCTTTAGCGGGAGGTGTGACCGGGGAGCTGTTTTTT.